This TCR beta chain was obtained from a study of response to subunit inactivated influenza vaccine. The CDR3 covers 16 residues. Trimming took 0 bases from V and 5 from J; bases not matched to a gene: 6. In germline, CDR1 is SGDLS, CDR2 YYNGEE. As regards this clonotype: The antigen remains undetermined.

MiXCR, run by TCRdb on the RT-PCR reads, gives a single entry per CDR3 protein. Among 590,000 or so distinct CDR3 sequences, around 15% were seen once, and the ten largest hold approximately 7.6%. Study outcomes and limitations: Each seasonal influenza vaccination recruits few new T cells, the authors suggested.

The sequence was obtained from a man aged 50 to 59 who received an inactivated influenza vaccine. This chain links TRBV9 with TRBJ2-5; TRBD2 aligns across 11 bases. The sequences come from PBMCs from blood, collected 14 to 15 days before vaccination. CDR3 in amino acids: CASSVVSGGAGETQYF. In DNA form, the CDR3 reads TGTGCCAGCAGCGTAGTTAGCGGGGGGGCTGGTGAGACCCAGTACTTC.